This section outlines one T cell receptor (beta chain) sequence together with its context. The sample belongs to a study of blood T cell repertoires in COVID-19. Looking at the study overall: The cDNA or gDNA used as material had been derived from T cells, B-cell-depleted T cells, or PBMCs.

In the original processing: Estimates of nucleated cell counts were drawn from the amplification of reference gene primers. The table came from immunoSEQ multiplex PCR; TCRdb's copy has only in-frame clones and leaves some out. The V and J calls and clone size are taken from that table; D and trimming were inferred from the DNA. The sample carries approximately 200,000 clones, about 91% recorded once. Enrolled through a virtual design, the participants were between 18 and 89 years of age and came from about two dozen US areas. Clinical history as reported by participants underpinned cohort assignment. The sequence was collected from a woman aged 40 to 50 with acute COVID-19. The sample was PBMCs or T cells enriched from blood (not recorded which).

CDR3: CASSLVYPGGTNEKLFF. CDR3 DNA sequence: TGTGCCAGCAGCTTAGTCTACCCAGGGGGAACTAATGAAAAACTGTTTTTT. The V gene is TRBV7-8, the J gene TRBJ1-4; 7 positions match TRBD1. V lost 1 base, J lost 1 base, and 6 bases stayed unmatched. Germline loops: CDR1 SGHVS, CDR2 FQNEAQ. The CDR3 consists of 17 residues.